This TCR beta chain was profiled in a study of cytomegalovirus exposure and HLA in healthy donors. Primers for the PCR totalled 60 Vbeta and 13 Jbeta. Here immunoSEQ multiplex PCR was the method, and the copy in TCRdb shows in-frame clones only, minus some. The sample includes 150,000 to 200,000 clones, about 86% of them seen just once. V was cut by 5 bases and J by 5 bases, with 12 bases left in between. The V gene's germline CDR1 is SGHVS and CDR2 FNYEAQ. The CDR3 is 13 amino acids. On this clone itself: Its antigen remains unidentified.

Findings and limits, study-wide: TCR beta V segments were, for the most part, productive about 87% or about 30% of the time in an earlier analysis.

The TCR was taken from a woman in her twenties or thirties in good health and CMV-seronegative. The V and J genes are TRBV7-6 and TRBJ1-2; D gene ambiguous. Input material: PBMCs. The chain's CDR3 is CASSPQEDYGYTF. Here the CDR3 DNA reads TGTGCCAGCAGCCCGCAGGAGGATTATGGCTACACCTTC.